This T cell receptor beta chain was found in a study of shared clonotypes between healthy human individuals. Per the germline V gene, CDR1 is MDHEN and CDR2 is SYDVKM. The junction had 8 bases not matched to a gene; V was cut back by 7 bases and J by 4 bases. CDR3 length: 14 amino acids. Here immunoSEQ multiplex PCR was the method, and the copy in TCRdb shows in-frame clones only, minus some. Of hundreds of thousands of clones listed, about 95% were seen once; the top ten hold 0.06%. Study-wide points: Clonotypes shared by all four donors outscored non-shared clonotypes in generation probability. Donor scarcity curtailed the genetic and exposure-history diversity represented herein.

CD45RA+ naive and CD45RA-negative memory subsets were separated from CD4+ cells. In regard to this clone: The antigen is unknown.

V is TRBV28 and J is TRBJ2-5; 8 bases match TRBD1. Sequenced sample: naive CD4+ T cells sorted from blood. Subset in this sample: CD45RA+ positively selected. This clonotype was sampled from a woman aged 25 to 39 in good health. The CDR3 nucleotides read TGTGCCAGCACCCGGACAGGGTCCTCAGAGACCCAGTACTTC. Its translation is CASTRTGSSETQYF.